Sequencing of this T cell receptor beta chain was carried out in a study of CD8 T cells in ankylosing spondylitis. General observations from the study: Disease-linked clones reportedly showed significant enrichment in matched ankylosing spondylitis synovial fluid.

TCRdb redid the calling of the 5' RACE reads with MiXCR, one entry per CDR3 protein. Among roughly 230,000 distinct CDR3 sequences listed, over 9.5% were seen once. Germline V CDR1 and CDR2: ENHRY, SYGVKD. V shed 10 bases and J shed 0 bases, with 19 bases lying between them. The CDR3 is 17 amino acids. This clonotype appeared many times. Its target is not known. This rearrangement joins TRBV10-3 to TRBJ1-6; D possibly corresponds to TRBD1 (6 bases). The TCR originated in a male donor with ankylosing spondylitis or in good health (not recorded which). Source material: blood, either unsorted or a sorted T cell fraction (not recorded which). DNA of the CDR3: TGTGCCACCAGGGACACTACCTTGGGCTCCTATAATTCACCCCTCCACTTT. Translating it yields CATRDTTLGSYNSPLHF.